These T cell receptor beta chains were read from a single sample in a study of vaccination effects on CD4 cells after COVID-19. These receptors lack a known antigen. Measured with immunoSEQ multiplex PCR; TCRdb has only the in-frame clones, and not every one. Among some 38,000 clones listed, around 73% were seen once. Source: CD4+ T cells from PBMCs cultured with HCoV-NL63 spike peptides, taken before COVID-19 vaccination. The receptors originated from a human donor who had a prior SARS-CoV-2 infection. The CDR3 runs from the conserved cysteine through the conserved F or W. The D gene is left open where the match is weak. Clone size is given for some rows only: seen once, a few or many times, or a class if the clone is expanded.

size: -; J: TRBJ2-3; D: TRBD1; V: TRBV6-5; DNA: TGTGCCAGCAGTATCGGACAGGTCACAGATACGCAGTATTTT; CDR3: CASSIGQVTDTQYF
size: -; J: TRBJ2-1; D: TRBD1; V: TRBV14; DNA: TGTGCCAGCAGCCCACAGGGGGCGCGGGGCAATGAGCAGTTCTTC; CDR3: CASSPQGARGNEQFF
size: -; J: TRBJ2-1; D: -; V: TRBV4-2; DNA: TGTGCCAGCAGCCAAGATAAGGGGTCGGTGTACAATGAGCAGTTCTTC; CDR3: CASSQDKGSVYNEQFF
size: -; J: TRBJ2-7; D: TRBD2; V: TRBV7-6; DNA: TGTGCCAGCAGACAAGATGGGACTAGCGGGAGGCAACTGGCTTGGCAGTACTTC; CDR3: CASRQDGTSGRQLAWQYF
size: -; J: TRBJ1-5; D: TRBD1; V: TRBV18; DNA: TGTGCCAGCTCAGGACAGGGGGCAATTCAGCCCCAGCATTTT; CDR3: CASSGQGAIQPQHF
size: -; J: TRBJ2-1; D: TRBD1; V: TRBV2; DNA: TGTGCCAGCAGTGAAGTAGGGACAGGGATATACAATGAGCAGTTCTTC; CDR3: CASSEVGTGIYNEQFF
size: -; J: TRBJ1-1; D: TRBD1; V: TRBV7-8; DNA: TGTGCCAGCAGCAGGCGGGACAGGGTGAACACTGAAGCTTTCTTT; CDR3: CASSRRDRVNTEAFF
size: -; J: TRBJ2-7; D: -; V: TRBV5-4; DNA: TGTGCCAGCAGCTCCGGACGCAGCTCCTACGAGCAGTACTTC; CDR3: CASSSGRSSYEQYF
size: few; J: TRBJ2-7; D: TRBD2; V: TRBV10-3; DNA: TGTGCCATCAGTGAGTCGTTAGCGGGGGCCTCCTACGAGCAGTACTTC; CDR3: CAISESLAGASYEQYF
size: -; J: TRBJ1-1; D: TRBD1; V: TRBV29-1; DNA: TGCAGCGTACGGACAGGGCCGAACACTGAAGCTTTCTTT; CDR3: CSVRTGPNTEAFF
size: few; J: TRBJ2-4; D: -; V: TRBV14; DNA: TGTGCCAGCAGCCAAGGAGAGGGCTGGGCCAAAAACATTCAGTACTTC; CDR3: CASSQGEGWAKNIQYF
size: once; J: TRBJ1-1; D: -; V: TRBV6-2/TRBV6-3; DNA: TGTGCCAGCAGTTACATCAGGAACACTGAAGCTTTCTTT; CDR3: CASSYIRNTEAFF
size: -; J: TRBJ2-5; D: -; V: TRBV7-8; DNA: TGTGCCAGCAGCCCGGGACTCCAAGAGACCCAGTACTTC; CDR3: CASSPGLQETQYF
size: -; J: TRBJ1-2; D: -; V: TRBV5-8; DNA: TGTGCCAGCAGCCCCTGGGTAACCGCCGATTTGAATGGCTACACCTTC; CDR3: CASSPWVTADLNGYTF
size: -; J: TRBJ1-5; D: -; V: TRBV21-1; DNA: TGTGCCAGCAGCAAATGGATTTTAAAGGGACTTCGTGTACCGGGGGGCAATCAGCCCCAGCATTTT; CDR3: CASSKWILKGLRVPGGNQPQHF
size: -; J: TRBJ1-5; D: -; V: TRBV6-2/TRBV6-3; DNA: TGTGCCAGCAGTTACCTGGGACCTAGCAATCAGCCCCAGCATTTT; CDR3: CASSYLGPSNQPQHF
size: -; J: TRBJ2-3; D: -; V: TRBV5-8; DNA: TGTGCCAGCAGCTTCGGGACTCAGAGAACAGATACGCAGTATTTT; CDR3: CASSFGTQRTDTQYF
size: few; J: TRBJ1-2; D: -; V: TRBV5-4; DNA: TGTGCCAGCAGCTGGGATAACGGGAACTATGGCTACACCTTC; CDR3: CASSWDNGNYGYTF
size: -; J: TRBJ2-5; D: TRBD2; V: TRBV6-2/TRBV6-3; DNA: TGTGCCAGCAGTAGGGTACTAGCGCAGAAAGAGACCCAGTACTTC; CDR3: CASSRVLAQKETQYF
size: few; J: TRBJ2-1; D: -; V: TRBV6-6; DNA: TGTGCCAGCACCCCGGACGTGCCGGGGGAGCAGTTCTTC; CDR3: CASTPDVPGEQFF
size: -; J: TRBJ2-3; D: -; V: TRBV3-1/TRBV3-2; DNA: TGTGCCAGCAGCCAATGGGTTTCTAGCACAGATACGCAGTATTTT; CDR3: CASSQWVSSTDTQYF
size: few; J: TRBJ2-2; D: TRBD2; V: TRBV5-1; DNA: TGCGCCAGCAGCTTGGGACTAGCGGGAGTTTTAACCGGGGAGCTGTTTTTT; CDR3: CASSLGLAGVLTGELFF
size: -; J: TRBJ2-3; D: TRBD2; V: TRBV9; DNA: TGTGCCAGCAACCCGGGACTAGCGTCGGATACGCAGTATTTT; CDR3: CASNPGLASDTQYF
size: -; J: TRBJ2-3; D: -; V: TRBV11-2; DNA: TGTGCCAGCAGCCCCCACGTAAGAGCAGATACGCAGTATTTT; CDR3: CASSPHVRADTQYF
size: -; J: TRBJ1-2; D: -; V: TRBV2; DNA: TGTGCCAGCGAAAGGCATGGAGTCTATGGCTACACCTTC; CDR3: CASERHGVYGYTF
size: -; J: TRBJ1-1; D: -; V: TRBV4-2; DNA: TGTGCCAGCAGCCAAGTCCGCGGGAGGACTGAAGCTTTCTTT; CDR3: CASSQVRGRTEAFF
size: -; J: TRBJ2-1; D: -; V: TRBV30; DNA: TGTGCCTGGAGTGTATTTGGCAATGAGCAGTTCTTC; CDR3: CAWSVFGNEQFF
size: once; J: TRBJ2-3; D: -; V: TRBV5-1; DNA: TGCGCCAGCAGCCTCCGGGACAACCTCCTTAGCACAGATACGCAGTATTTT; CDR3: CASSLRDNLLSTDTQYF
size: -; J: TRBJ2-1; D: -; V: TRBV20-1; DNA: TGCAGTGCTATCATCTACAATGAGCAGTTCTTC; CDR3: CSAIIYNEQFF
size: -; J: TRBJ2-7; D: -; V: TRBV7-2; DNA: TGTGCCAGCAGCAGGTCTGTAGGGAGCTCCTACGAGCAGTACTTC; CDR3: CASSRSVGSSYEQYF
size: few; J: TRBJ1-2; D: TRBD1; V: TRBV5-4; DNA: TGTGCCAGCAGCTTGGGAGGGACAGGGGGCGCCGGCTATGGCTACACCTTC; CDR3: CASSLGGTGGAGYGYTF
size: few; J: TRBJ2-7; D: TRBD2; V: TRBV19; DNA: TGTGCCAGTAGTGCGCGGACTAGCGGAACTCTCCCCTACGAGCAGTACTTC; CDR3: CASSARTSGTLPYEQYF
size: -; J: TRBJ2-3; D: TRBD2; V: TRBV6-6; DNA: TGTGCCAGCAGTTACTGGTTAGCGGGGGGCACAGATACGCAGTATTTT; CDR3: CASSYWLAGGTDTQYF
size: -; J: TRBJ2-2; D: TRBD2; V: TRBV20-1; DNA: TGCAGTGCTAGTACTAGCGGAGGAACCGGGGAGCTGTTTTTT; CDR3: CSASTSGGTGELFF
size: -; J: TRBJ1-5; D: TRBD1; V: TRBV2; DNA: TGTGCCAGCATCCCGGACAGGGTAGGCAATCAGCCCCAGCATTTT; CDR3: CASIPDRVGNQPQHF
size: -; J: TRBJ2-5; D: TRBD2; V: TRBV5-1; DNA: TGCGCCAGCAGCTTAACAGCGGGAGAAGAGACCCAGTACTTC; CDR3: CASSLTAGEETQYF
size: -; J: TRBJ2-1; D: -; V: TRBV2; DNA: TGTGCCAGCAGTCTCCTGGGCGACTCCTACAATGAGCAGTTCTTC; CDR3: CASSLLGDSYNEQFF